The 20 T cell receptor beta chains below all came from one sample that was sequenced in a study of T cells after yellow fever vaccination. TCRdb itself ran the 5' RACE reads through MiXCR, one entry per CDR3 protein. The sample records about 350,000 distinct CDR3 sequences, roughly 10% being singletons. The material sequenced was PBMCs, taken on the day of the first yellow fever vaccination. These receptors were taken from a man aged 18 to 30 who received the YFV17D yellow fever vaccine.

This rearrangement joins TRBV19 to TRBJ2-1; D is ambiguous. Looked up from germline, CDR1 is LNHDA and CDR2 is SQIVND (reference sequence). Trimming cost V 5 bases and J 9 bases, with 8 bases left between them. The CDR3 totals 11 residues. CDR3 sequence (DNA): TGTGCCAGTAGTCTGTGGACTGAGCAGTTCTTC. It translates to CASSLWTEQFF.

V gene TRBV24-1 combines with J gene TRBJ2-5, with a possible D match to TRBD1 (6 bases). This CDR3 contains 15 residues. CDR1 is KGHDR and CDR2 is SFDVKD in the germline V gene. Trimming pared 6 bases from V and 5 bases from J, leaving 18 bases between. CDR3 loop: CATSPPGALGETQYF. CDR3 DNA: TGTGCCACCAGTCCCCCAGGGGCGCTAGGGGAGACCCAGTACTTC.

This clonotype was counted at least ten times. One end of the junction is discordant with germline, which a read error may explain. V is TRBV4-2 and J is TRBJ1-2; 9 bases are a match to TRBD1. This CDR3 is 13 amino acids long. Per the germline V gene, CDR1 is LGHNA and CDR2 is YNFKEQ. The CDR3 DNA sequence: TGCGCCAGCAGCCAGGACAGGGGAGGCGGCTACACCTTC. Its translation is CASSQDRGGGYTF.

This clonotype is labeled as medium-sized (0.01 to 0.1%). The chain links TRBV6-5 to TRBJ1-4; 7 bases are shared with TRBD1. The CDR3 extends over 17 amino acids. The germline V gene encodes CDR1 MNHEY and CDR2 SVGAGI. J was trimmed by 0 bases and V by 5 bases; bases with no gene match: 9. CDR3 loop: CASSLAGTDATNEKLFF. CDR3 nucleotides: TGTGCCAGCAGTCTCGCCGGGACAGACGCAACTAATGAAAAACTGTTTTTT.

The V gene is TRBV12-3 or TRBV12-4, the J gene TRBJ1-2; TRBD1 aligns across 7 bases. The CDR3 contains 16 residues. With 5 bases clipped from V and 5 bases from J, the junction kept 14 bases outside the gene matches. CDR3 sequence: CASSPAEGALVYGYTF. The CDR3 DNA follows: TGTGCCAGCAGTCCCGCTGAGGGGGCGCTTGTGTATGGCTACACCTTC.

This clonotype was recorded only once. The chain has TRBV6-5 and TRBJ1-2; D possibly corresponds to TRBD1 (5 bases). Germline V CDR1 and CDR2: MNHEY, SVGAGI. Trimming cost V 0 bases and J 5 bases, with 10 bases left between them. CDR3 length equals 14 residues. CDR3 coding DNA: TGTGCCAGCAGTTACTCGGAGGGGCCGTATGGCTACACCTTC. Encoded protein: CASSYSEGPYGYTF.

This clonotype was observed a few times. CDR3 DNA: TGCACCCCCTGGCCCCAGCATTTT. It yields the protein CTPWPQHF. The chain links TRBV29-1 to TRBJ1-5, with D unclear. CDR3 length: 8 residues. Germline V lookup: CDR1 SQVTM, CDR2 ANQGSEA.

This CDR3 reads CASSVEGRATEAFF. The CDR3 DNA reads TGTGCCAGCAGCGTAGAGGGCAGGGCGACTGAAGCTTTCTTT. This chain links TRBV9 with TRBJ1-1; D might be TRBD1 (5 bases). V dropped 0 bases and J dropped 5 bases, with 11 bases sitting between them. Germline V gene lookup returns CDR1 SGDLS and CDR2 YYNGEE. The CDR3 extends over 14 amino acids.

This clonotype was seen repeatedly, ten times or more. The chain is built from TRBV6-4 and TRBJ2-7; 10 bases map to TRBD2. This CDR3 is 18 amino acids long. The V gene's germline CDR1 is MRHNA and CDR2 SNTAGT. With V trimmed by 0 bases and J by 5 bases, 13 bases remained unmatched. CDR3 nucleotides: TGTGCCAGCAGTGACTCGACGGCTAGCGGGGGCCTTAAGCACGAGCAGTACGTC. This translates into CASSDSTASGGLKHEQYV.

This clonotype appeared a few times. This chain connects TRBV7-3 to TRBJ2-1; the D is unclear. From germline, CDR1 is SGHTA and CDR2 FQGTGA. The CDR3 runs 14 residues. V was clipped by 5 bases and J by 7 bases, with 15 bases between them. The CDR3, as DNA: TGTGCCAGCAGCCCTCCGGGTAGGAGTAATGAGCAGTTCTTC. Protein product: CASSPPGRSNEQFF.

The chain combines TRBV18 with TRBJ2-4; tentatively, D is TRBD2 (6 bases). V was clipped by 1 base and J by 1 base, with 11 bases between them. CDR3 size: 16 residues. From germline, CDR1 is KGHSH and CDR2 LQKENI. The CDR3 coding sequence is TGTGCCAGCTCACCACGGCGGGGATCGGCCAAAAACATTCAGTACTTC. It specifies CASSPRRGSAKNIQYF.

This clonotype occurred a few times. The chain employs TRBV5-1 and TRBJ2-3; either TRBD1 or TRBD2 may supply D (5 bases each). CDR3 length: 14 residues. The germline gives CDR1 SGHRS, CDR2 YFSETQ. V was pared by 4 bases and J by 0 bases, with 9 bases between. This CDR3 is CASSGGPSTDTQYF. CDR3 DNA: TGCGCCAGCAGCGGGGGTCCTAGCACAGATACGCAGTATTTT.

The J gene is TRBJ2-1, the V gene TRBV27; 8 bases are a match to TRBD2. V trimming: 0 bases; J trimming: 6 bases; junction bases outside the gene matches: 4. In germline, CDR1 is MNHEY, CDR2 SMNVEV (reference sequence). CDR3 size: 15 residues. The DNA for the CDR3 is TGTGCCAGCAGTTTATCTAGCGGGAATACCAATGAGCAGTTCTTC. This encodes CASSLSSGNTNEQFF.

The rearrangement joins TRBV9 to TRBJ2-3, with no clear D. V was pared by 0 bases and J by 2 bases, with 10 bases between. CDR1 is SGDLS, CDR2 YYNGEE, per germline. CDR3 length: 15 amino acids. As DNA, the CDR3 is TGTGCCAGCAGCGTAGTAACGACCCCCACAGATACGCAGTATTTT. Residues: CASSVVTTPTDTQYF.

In its sample, this clonotype was seen a few times. The V call is TRBV6-1, the J call TRBJ2-5; maybe TRBD2 (6 bases). CDR3 size: 13 residues. The germline V and J ends were trimmed by 7 bases and 4 bases, with 13 bases remaining between them. Germline CDR1 MNHNS, CDR2 SASEGT. This CDR3 is CASKAGGRETQYF. The CDR3 DNA follows: TGTGCCAGCAAAGCGGGTGGGAGAGAGACCCAGTACTTC.

The rearrangement links TRBV10-1 to TRBJ2-7; 8 bases match TRBD1. Matching the DNA end better, TRBJ2-1 makes the J call doubtful. CDR3 length: 11 residues. Germline V CDR1 and CDR2: WNHNN, SYGVQD (reference sequence). The CDR3 sequence: CASSRGLEQFF. The CDR3 nucleotides are TGCGCCAGCAGCAGGGGGCTTGAGCAGTTCTTC.

This clonotype turned up a few times. The chain joins TRBV19 to TRBJ2-7, with D perhaps TRBD2 (6 bases). The V end was cut by 5 bases, the J end by 6 bases, with 14 bases between. The CDR3 extends over 13 amino acids. The germline V gene has CDR1 LNHDA and CDR2 SQIVND (reference sequence). This chain's CDR3 is CASSARSSAEQYF. CDR3 coding DNA: TGTGCCAGTAGTGCGCGATCTAGCGCCGAGCAGTACTTC.

This clonotype was detected a few times. The CDR3 bases are TGCGCCAGCAGCCAAGTTGCAGGGGGCAACACCGGGGAGCTGTTTTTT. It yields the protein CASSQVAGGNTGELFF. This chain links TRBV4-3 with TRBJ2-2; 8 positions match TRBD1. Per germline, CDR1 LGHNA and CDR2 YSLEER. There are 16 residues in the CDR3. V dropped 1 base and J dropped 2; count of bases not matched to a gene: 3.

This clonotype was detected many times. V and J are TRBV6-5 and TRBJ2-7; D gene uncertain. From germline, CDR1 is MNHEY and CDR2 SVGAGI. Trimming cost V 7 bases and J 3 bases, with 16 bases left between them. CDR3 length: 14 amino acids. CDR3: CASIKDGGLYEQYF. The CDR3, as DNA: TGTGCCAGCATTAAGGACGGCGGTCTCTACGAGCAGTACTTC.

The genes are TRBV5-1 and TRBJ2-3, with TRBD2 identical over 10 bases. Germline assignment: CDR1 SGHRS and CDR2 YFSETQ. The CDR3 has 16 amino acids. V was clipped by 4 bases and J by 0 bases; unmatched bases: 5. The DNA for the CDR3 is TGCGCCAGCAGCCAACAAGCGGGGGGGAGCACAGATACGCAGTATTTT. Its translation is CASSQQAGGSTDTQYF. The variable domain in full, with the rest retrieved from reference TRBV5-1 and TRBJ2-3, is KAGVTQTPRYLIKTRGQQVTLSCSPISGHRSVSWYQQTPGQGLQFLFEYFSETQRNKGNFPGRFSGRQFSNSRSEMNVSTLELGDSALYLCASSQQAGGSTDTQYFGPGTRLTVL.